A single sample is the source of the 8 T cell receptor beta chains below, sequenced in a study of Graves' ophthalmopathy and Graves' hyperthyroidism. TCR beta CDR3 amplification used RNA transcripts. A first-round RT-PCR used HTBI primers, followed by a second-round multiplex PCR. MiXCR, run by TCRdb on the multiplex PCR reads, gives a single entry per CDR3 protein. The sample carries hundreds of thousands of distinct CDR3 sequences, about 41% recorded once. Sequenced: peripheral blood. Receptors originate from an adult man with Graves' ophthalmopathy.

This clonotype showed up many times. The chain uses TRBV12-3 or TRBV12-4 and TRBJ2-7; tentative D call: TRBD2 (5 bases). V was trimmed by 4 bases and J by 3 bases, leaving 10 bases between them. CDR3 length: 13 amino acids. The CDR3 loop reads CASSSAGHYEQYF. The CDR3 DNA reads TGTGCCAGCAGTTCCGCGGGTCACTACGAGCAGTACTTC.

This chain links TRBV20-1 with TRBJ1-2, with D possibly being TRBD1 (5 bases). The ends were cut back, 5 bases at V and 8 bases at J, with 21 bases in the middle. In germline, CDR1 is DFQATT, CDR2 SNEGSKA (reference sequence). This CDR3 contains 14 residues. The CDR3 DNA follows: TGCAGTGCTTTCTTTGCCCAGGGAGGAGGCGGCTACACCTTC. It is translated as CSAFFAQGGGGYTF.

In this sample, this clonotype turned up once. This chain joins TRBV2 and TRBJ1-6; D unresolved. Germline-derived CDR1 and CDR2 are SNHLY and FYNNEI. Trimming stripped 5 bases from V and 7 bases from J, with 24 bases between. The CDR3 has 18 residues. CDR3: CASSRAFDGRATNSPLHF. As DNA, the CDR3 is TGTGCCAGCAGTCGGGCCTTTGACGGCCGGGCAACGAATTCACCCCTCCACTTT.

This rearrangement joins TRBV20-1 to TRBJ1-6; D gene uncertain. Trimming removed 5 bases from V and 7 bases from J, with 9 bases in between. Germline CDR1 and CDR2: DFQATT and SNEGSKA (reference sequence). The CDR3 is 12 residues long. CDR3 bases: TGCAGTGCTCCGGGTGGCAATTCACCCCTCCACTTT. It yields the protein CSAPGGNSPLHF.

The genes are TRBV10-3 and TRBJ1-2, with D possibly matching TRBD1 (6 bases). The CDR3 covers 14 residues. The germline CDR1 and CDR2 sequences are ENHRY and SYGVKD. Between the trimmed V and J ends, which lost 10 bases and 0 bases, there was a span of 15 bases. Here the CDR3 reads CASGEGVPNYGYTF. As DNA, the CDR3 is TGTGCCAGCGGAGAGGGGGTACCTAACTATGGCTACACCTTC.

This clonotype showed up many times. The chain has TRBV10-3 and TRBJ1-6, with TRBD1 as a possible D gene (5 bases). Per the germline V gene, CDR1 is ENHRY and CDR2 is SYGVKD. The CDR3 is 13 amino acids. V lost 8 bases to trimming and J lost 4 bases, with 9 bases between them. This chain's CDR3 is CAIQRQYNSPLHF. Here the CDR3 DNA reads TGTGCCATCCAACGACAGTATAATTCACCCCTCCACTTT.

The V and J genes are TRBV9 and TRBJ2-7, with D maybe TRBD2 (6 bases). Germline V gene lookup returns CDR1 SGDLS and CDR2 YYNGEE. V lost 2 bases and J lost 0, with 15 bases in between. This CDR3 comprises 16 residues. The CDR3 region is CASSVERGMSSYEQYF. The CDR3 DNA sequence: TGTGCCAGCAGCGTTGAACGCGGGATGTCCTCCTACGAGCAGTACTTC.

This clonotype turned up a few times. The chain has TRBV10-3 and TRBJ2-5; D ambiguous. There are 14 residues in the CDR3. The V gene's germline CDR1 is ENHRY and CDR2 SYGVKD. V was trimmed by 10 bases and J by 2 bases, leaving 17 bases between them. Here the CDR3 reads CASSQSAEQETQYF. As DNA, the CDR3 is TGTGCCAGCAGCCAGTCCGCAGAGCAAGAGACCCAGTACTTC.